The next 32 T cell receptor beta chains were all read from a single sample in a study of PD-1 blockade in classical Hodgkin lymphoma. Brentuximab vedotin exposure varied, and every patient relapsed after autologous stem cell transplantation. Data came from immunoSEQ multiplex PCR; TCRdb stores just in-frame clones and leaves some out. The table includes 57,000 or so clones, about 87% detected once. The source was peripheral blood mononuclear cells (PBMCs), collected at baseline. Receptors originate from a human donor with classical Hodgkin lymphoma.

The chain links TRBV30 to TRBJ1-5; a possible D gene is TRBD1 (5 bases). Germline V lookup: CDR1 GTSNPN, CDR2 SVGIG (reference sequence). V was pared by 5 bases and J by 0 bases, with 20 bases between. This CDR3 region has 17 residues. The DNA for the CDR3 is TGTGCCTGGGCCATTAACTTAGGGGAGGATAGCAATCAGCCCCAGCATTTT. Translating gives CAWAINLGEDSNQPQHF.

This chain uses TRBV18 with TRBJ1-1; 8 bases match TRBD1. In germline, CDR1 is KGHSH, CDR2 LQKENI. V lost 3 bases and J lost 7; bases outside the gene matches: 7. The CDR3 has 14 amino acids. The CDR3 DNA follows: TGTGCCAGCTCACCCGCGACAGGGGTGAATGAAGCTTTCTTT. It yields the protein CASSPATGVNEAFF. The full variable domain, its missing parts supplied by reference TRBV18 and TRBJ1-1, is NAGVMQNPRHLVRRRGQEARLRCSPMKGHSHVYWYRQLPEEGLKFMVYLQKENIIDESGMPKERFSAEFPKEGPSILRIQQVVRGDSAAYFCASSPATGVNEAFFGQGTRLTVV.

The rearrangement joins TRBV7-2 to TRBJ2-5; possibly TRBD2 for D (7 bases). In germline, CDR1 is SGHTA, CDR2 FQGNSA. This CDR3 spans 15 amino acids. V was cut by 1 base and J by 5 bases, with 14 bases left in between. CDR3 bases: TGTGCCAGCAGCTTAGGTTGGGGGGGCTACGAGACCCAGTACTTC. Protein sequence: CASSLGWGGYETQYF.

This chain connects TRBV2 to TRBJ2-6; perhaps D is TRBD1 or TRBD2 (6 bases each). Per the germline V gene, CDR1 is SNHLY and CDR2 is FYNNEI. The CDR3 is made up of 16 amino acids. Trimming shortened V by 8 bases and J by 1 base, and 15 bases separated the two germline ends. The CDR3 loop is CASGLRGGSGANVLTF. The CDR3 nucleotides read TGTGCCAGCGGGCTTCGAGGGGGGTCTGGGGCCAACGTCCTGACTTTC.

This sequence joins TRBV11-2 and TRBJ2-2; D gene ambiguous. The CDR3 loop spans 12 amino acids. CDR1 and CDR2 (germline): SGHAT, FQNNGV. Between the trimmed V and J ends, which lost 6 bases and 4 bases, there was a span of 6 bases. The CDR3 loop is CASRKGTGELFF. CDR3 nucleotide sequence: TGTGCCAGCAGAAAAGGCACCGGGGAGCTGTTTTTT.

CDR3 loop: CASSQVGQETQYF. CDR3 DNA sequence: TGTGCCAGCAGTCAAGTGGGACAAGAGACCCAGTACTTC. The chain has TRBV5-4 and TRBJ2-5, with D unclear. Between the trimmed V and J ends, which lost 5 bases and 2 bases, there was a span of 10 bases. CDR1 is SGHNT and CDR2 is YYREEE in the germline V gene (reference sequence). This CDR3 has 13 residues.

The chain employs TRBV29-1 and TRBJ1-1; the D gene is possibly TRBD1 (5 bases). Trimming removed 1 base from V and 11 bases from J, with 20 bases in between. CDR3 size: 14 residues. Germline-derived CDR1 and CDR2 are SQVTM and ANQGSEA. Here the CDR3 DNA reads TGCAGCGTTGAAGCCGCGGGGGGGGGTCCTAGTGCTTTCTTT. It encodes CSVEAAGGGPSAFF.

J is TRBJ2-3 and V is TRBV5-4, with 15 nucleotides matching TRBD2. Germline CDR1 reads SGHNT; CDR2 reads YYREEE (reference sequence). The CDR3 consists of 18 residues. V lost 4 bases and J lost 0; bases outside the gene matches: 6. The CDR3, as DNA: TGTGCCAGCAGCCTGGGACTAGCGGGGGGCTCTAGCACAGATACGCAGTATTTT. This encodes CASSLGLAGGSSTDTQYF.

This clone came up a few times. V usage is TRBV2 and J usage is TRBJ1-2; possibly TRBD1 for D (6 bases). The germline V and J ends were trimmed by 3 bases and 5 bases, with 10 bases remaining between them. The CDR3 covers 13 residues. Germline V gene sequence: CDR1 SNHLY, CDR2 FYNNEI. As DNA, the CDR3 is TGTGCCAGCAGTGAGCAGGGGAGGTATGGCTACACCTTC. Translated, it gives CASSEQGRYGYTF.

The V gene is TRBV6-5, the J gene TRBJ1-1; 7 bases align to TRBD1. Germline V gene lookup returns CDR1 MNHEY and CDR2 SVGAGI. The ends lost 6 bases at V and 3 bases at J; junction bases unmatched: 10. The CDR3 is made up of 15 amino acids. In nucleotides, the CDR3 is TGTGCCAGCAGGAGAGAGGGGGCTGAGGACACTGAAGCTTTCTTT. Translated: CASRREGAEDTEAFF.

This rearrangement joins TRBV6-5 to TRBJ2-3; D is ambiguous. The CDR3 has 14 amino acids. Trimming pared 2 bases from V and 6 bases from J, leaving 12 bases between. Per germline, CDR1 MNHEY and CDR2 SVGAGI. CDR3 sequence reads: CASSYLTWADTQYF. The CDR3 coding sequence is TGTGCCAGCAGTTACCTGACATGGGCGGATACGCAGTATTTT.

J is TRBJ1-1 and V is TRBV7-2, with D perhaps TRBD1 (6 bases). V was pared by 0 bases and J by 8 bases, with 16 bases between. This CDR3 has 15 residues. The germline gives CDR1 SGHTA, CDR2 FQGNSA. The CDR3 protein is CASSLAGSGTREAFF. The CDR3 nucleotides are TGTGCCAGCAGCTTAGCGGGTTCCGGGACAAGAGAAGCTTTCTTT.

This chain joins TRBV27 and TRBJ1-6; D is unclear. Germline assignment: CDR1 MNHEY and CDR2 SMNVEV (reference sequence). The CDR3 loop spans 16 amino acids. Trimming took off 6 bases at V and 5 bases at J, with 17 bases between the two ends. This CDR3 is CASSLSGGPNNSPLHF. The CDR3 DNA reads TGTGCCAGCAGCCTGTCCGGCGGGCCTAATAATTCACCCCTCCACTTT.

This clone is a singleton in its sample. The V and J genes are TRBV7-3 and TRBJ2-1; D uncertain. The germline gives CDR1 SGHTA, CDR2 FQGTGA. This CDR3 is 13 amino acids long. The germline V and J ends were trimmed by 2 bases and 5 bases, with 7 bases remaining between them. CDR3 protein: CASSLDRDNEQFF. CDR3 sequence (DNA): TGTGCCAGCAGCTTAGACCGTGACAATGAGCAGTTCTTC.

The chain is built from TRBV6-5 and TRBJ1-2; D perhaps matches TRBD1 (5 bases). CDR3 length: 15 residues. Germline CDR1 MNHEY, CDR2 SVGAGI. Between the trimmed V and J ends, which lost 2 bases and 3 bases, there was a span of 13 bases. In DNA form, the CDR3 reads TGTGCCAGCAGTTACACGAGAGGGGTGGACTATGGCTACACCTTC. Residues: CASSYTRGVDYGYTF.

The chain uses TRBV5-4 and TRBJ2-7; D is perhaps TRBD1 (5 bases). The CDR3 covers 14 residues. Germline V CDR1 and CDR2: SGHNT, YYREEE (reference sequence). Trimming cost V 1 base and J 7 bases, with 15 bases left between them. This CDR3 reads CASSLSRASGEQYF. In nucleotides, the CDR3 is TGTGCCAGCAGCTTGTCCAGGGCCTCCGGTGAGCAGTACTTC.

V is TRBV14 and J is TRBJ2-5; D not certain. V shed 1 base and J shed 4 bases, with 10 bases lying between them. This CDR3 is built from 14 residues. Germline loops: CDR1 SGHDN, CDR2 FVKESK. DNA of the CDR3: TGTGCCAGCAGCCAAGCAGTTGCAGGAGAGACCCAGTACTTC. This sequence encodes CASSQAVAGETQYF.

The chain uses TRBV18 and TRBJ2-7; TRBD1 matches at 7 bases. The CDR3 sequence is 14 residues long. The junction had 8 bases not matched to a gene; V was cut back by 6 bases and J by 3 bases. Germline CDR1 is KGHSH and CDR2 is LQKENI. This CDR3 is CASSPTRDSYEQYF. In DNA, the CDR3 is TGTGCCAGCTCTCCTACCCGGGACAGCTACGAGCAGTACTTC. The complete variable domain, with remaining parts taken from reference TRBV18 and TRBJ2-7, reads NAGVMQNPRHLVRRRGQEARLRCSPMKGHSHVYWYRQLPEEGLKFMVYLQKENIIDESGMPKERFSAEFPKEGPSILRIQQVVRGDSAAYFCASSPTRDSYEQYFGPGTRLTVT.

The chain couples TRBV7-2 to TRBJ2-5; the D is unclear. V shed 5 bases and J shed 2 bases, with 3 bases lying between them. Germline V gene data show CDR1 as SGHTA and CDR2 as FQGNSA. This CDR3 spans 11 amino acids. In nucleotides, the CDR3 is TGTGCCAGCAGCCCACAAGAGACCCAGTACTTC. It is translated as CASSPQETQYF. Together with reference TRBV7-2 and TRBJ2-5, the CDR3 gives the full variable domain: GAGVSQSPSNKVTEKGKDVELRCDPISGHTALYWYRQSLGQGLEFLIYFQGNSAPDKSGLPSDRFSAERTGGSVSTLTIQRTQQEDSAVYLCASSPQETQYFGPGTRLLVL.

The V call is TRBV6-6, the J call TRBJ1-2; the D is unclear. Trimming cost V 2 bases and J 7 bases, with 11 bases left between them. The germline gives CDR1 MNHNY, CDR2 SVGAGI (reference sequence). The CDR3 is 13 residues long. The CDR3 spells CASSYVSGSGYTF. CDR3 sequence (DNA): TGTGCCAGCAGTTACGTTTCAGGCTCTGGCTACACCTTC.

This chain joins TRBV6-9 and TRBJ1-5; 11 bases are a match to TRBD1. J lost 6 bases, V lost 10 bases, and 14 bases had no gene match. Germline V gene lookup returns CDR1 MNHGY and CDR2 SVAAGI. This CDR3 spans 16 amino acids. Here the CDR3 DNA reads TGTGCCACCACCACGATGGACAGGGGGCCAGGTCAGCCCCAGCATTTT. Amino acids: CATTTMDRGPGQPQHF.

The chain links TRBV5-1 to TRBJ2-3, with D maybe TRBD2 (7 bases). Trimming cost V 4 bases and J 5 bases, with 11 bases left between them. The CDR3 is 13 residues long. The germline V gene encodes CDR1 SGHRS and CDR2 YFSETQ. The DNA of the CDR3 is TGCGCCAGCAGCGGGGGGGCCAGAGATACGCAGTATTTT. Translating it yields CASSGGARDTQYF.

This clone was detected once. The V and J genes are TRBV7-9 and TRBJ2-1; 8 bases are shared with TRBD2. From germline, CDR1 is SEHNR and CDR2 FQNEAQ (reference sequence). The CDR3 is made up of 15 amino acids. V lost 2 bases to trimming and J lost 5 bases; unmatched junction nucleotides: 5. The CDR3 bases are TGTGCCAGCAGCTTATTGCGGGGGGAAAACAATGAGCAGTTCTTC. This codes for CASSLLRGENNEQFF.

CDR3 coding DNA: TGTGCCAGCAACTCTGAACGGGGGCTAGACGACTATGGCTACACCTTC. Translating gives CASNSERGLDDYGYTF. The rearrangement links TRBV11-2 to TRBJ1-2, with a possible D match to TRBD1 (6 bases). Between the trimmed V and J ends, which lost 7 bases and 3 bases, there was a span of 21 bases. The CDR3 totals 16 residues. Germline V gene data show CDR1 as SGHAT and CDR2 as FQNNGV.

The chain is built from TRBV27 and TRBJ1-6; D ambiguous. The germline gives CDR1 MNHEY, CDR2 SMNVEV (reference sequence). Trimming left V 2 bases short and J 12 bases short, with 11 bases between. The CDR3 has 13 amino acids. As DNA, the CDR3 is TGTGCCAGCAGTTTAAGTTCAACGATACCCCTCCACTTT. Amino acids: CASSLSSTIPLHF.

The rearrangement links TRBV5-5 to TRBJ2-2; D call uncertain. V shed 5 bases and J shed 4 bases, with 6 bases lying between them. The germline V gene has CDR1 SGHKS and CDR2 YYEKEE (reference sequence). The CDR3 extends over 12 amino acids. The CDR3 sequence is CASRFPTGELFF. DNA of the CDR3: TGTGCCAGCAGGTTCCCCACCGGGGAGCTGTTTTTT.

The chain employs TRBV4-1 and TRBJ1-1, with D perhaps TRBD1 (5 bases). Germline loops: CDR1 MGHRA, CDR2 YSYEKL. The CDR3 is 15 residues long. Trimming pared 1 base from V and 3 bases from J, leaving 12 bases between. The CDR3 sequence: CASSQGAGFDTEAFF. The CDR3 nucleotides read TGCGCCAGCAGCCAAGGGGCAGGGTTCGACACTGAAGCTTTCTTT.

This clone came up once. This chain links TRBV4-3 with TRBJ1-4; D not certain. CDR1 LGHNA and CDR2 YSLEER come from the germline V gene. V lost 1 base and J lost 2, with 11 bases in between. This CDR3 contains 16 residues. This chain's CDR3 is CASSQAKGTTNEKLFF. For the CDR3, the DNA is TGCGCCAGCAGCCAAGCAAAGGGAACCACTAATGAAAAACTGTTTTTT.

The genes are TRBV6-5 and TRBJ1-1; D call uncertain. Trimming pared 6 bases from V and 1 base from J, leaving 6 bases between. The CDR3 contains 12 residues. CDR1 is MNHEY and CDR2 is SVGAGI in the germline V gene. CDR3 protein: CASRVTNTEAFF. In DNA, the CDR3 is TGTGCCAGCAGAGTCACGAACACTGAAGCTTTCTTT.

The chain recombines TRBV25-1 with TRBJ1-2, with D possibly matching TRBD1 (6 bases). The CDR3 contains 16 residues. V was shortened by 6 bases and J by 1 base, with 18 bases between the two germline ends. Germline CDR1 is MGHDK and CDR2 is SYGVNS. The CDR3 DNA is TGTGCCAGCAGCAATACAGGGCGGGCTCGTAACTATGGCTACACCTTC. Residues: CASSNTGRARNYGYTF.

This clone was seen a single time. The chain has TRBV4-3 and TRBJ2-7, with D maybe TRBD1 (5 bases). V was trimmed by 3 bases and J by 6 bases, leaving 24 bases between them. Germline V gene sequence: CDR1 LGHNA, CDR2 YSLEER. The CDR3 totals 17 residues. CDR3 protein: CASSHPTSGHRRPEQYF. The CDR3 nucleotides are TGCGCCAGCAGCCACCCAACATCCGGACACCGGCGTCCCGAGCAGTACTTC.

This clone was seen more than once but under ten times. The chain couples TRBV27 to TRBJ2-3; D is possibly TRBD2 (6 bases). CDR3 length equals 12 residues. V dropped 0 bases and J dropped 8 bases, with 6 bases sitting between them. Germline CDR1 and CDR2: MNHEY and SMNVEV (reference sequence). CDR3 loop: CASSLSGGTQYF. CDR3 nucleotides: TGTGCCAGCAGTTTATCGGGGGGTACGCAGTATTTT.